One and the same sample provided the 29 T cell receptor beta chains below, sequenced in a study of blood T cell repertoires in COVID-19. Data came from immunoSEQ multiplex PCR; TCRdb stores just in-frame clones and leaves some out. The table shows fewer than 150,000 clones, with 84% occurring only once. Material: peripheral blood. Source of these receptors: a human donor in a cohort sampled during active COVID-19.

The rearrangement links TRBV5-1 to TRBJ2-7; TRBD1 aligns across 9 bases. The CDR3 is 15 amino acids. Germline trimming cut 1 base from V and 7 bases from J; bases unmatched to any gene: 9. Germline assignment: CDR1 SGHRS and CDR2 YFSETQ. CDR3 sequence: CASSLTWDREGEQYF. CDR3 nucleotide sequence: TGCGCCAGCAGCTTGACCTGGGACAGGGAGGGAGAGCAGTACTTC.

The chain links TRBV27 to TRBJ1-5; D might be TRBD1 (5 bases). The germline V gene encodes CDR1 MNHEY and CDR2 SMNVEV (reference sequence). The CDR3 totals 14 residues. V shed 9 bases and J shed 7 bases, with 19 bases lying between them. The CDR3 is CASSRWQGYQPQHF. CDR3 DNA: TGTGCCAGTAGCCGGTGGCAGGGATACCAGCCCCAGCATTTT.

V gene TRBV3-1 (or the pseudogene TRBV3-2) combines with J gene TRBJ2-7; D gene uncertain. Deletions cut 0 bases from V and 0 bases from J, with 9 bases between. The CDR3 consists of 15 residues. Germline V CDR1 and CDR2: LGHDT, YNNKEL (reference sequence). CDR3 protein: CASSQDFPGSYEQYF. The CDR3 bases are TGTGCCAGCAGCCAAGATTTTCCCGGCTCCTACGAGCAGTACTTC.

The chain recombines TRBV4-1 with TRBJ2-7; D might be TRBD1 (5 bases). CDR3 length equals 15 residues. V gave up 3 bases and J gave up 4 bases, with 16 bases separating them. In germline, CDR1 is MGHRA, CDR2 YSYEKL. CDR3 nucleotides: TGCGCCAGCAGCCAGTCCATCCAAGGGGTTTACGAGCAGTACTTC. Protein sequence: CASSQSIQGVYEQYF.

The V gene is TRBV12-3 or TRBV12-4, the J gene TRBJ1-2; unclear D gene. The CDR3 runs 13 residues. Between the trimmed V and J ends, which lost 5 bases and 1 base, there was a span of 8 bases. CDR3 in DNA: TGTGCCAGCAGTCCCAGGCATAACTATGGCTACACCTTC. Protein sequence: CASSPRHNYGYTF.

CDR3 bases: TGTGCCAGCAGCCGCGATGAGGGCCGCAGGGCTTTCTTT. It translates to CASSRDEGRRAFF. V is TRBV12-3 or TRBV12-4 and J is TRBJ1-1; D uncertain. Trimming left V 6 bases short and J 11 bases short, with 19 bases between. The CDR3 contains 13 residues.

This chain joins TRBV10-2 and TRBJ2-7; tentatively, D is TRBD1 (6 bases). Germline V gives CDR1 WSHSY, CDR2 SAAADI. With 2 bases removed from V and 4 bases from J, the gap between germline ends came to 21 bases. The CDR3 is 17 amino acids. CDR3 region: CASSEIETGPIPYEQYF. DNA for the CDR3: TGCGCCAGCAGTGAGATTGAAACAGGGCCGATTCCGTACGAGCAGTACTTC.

The chain links TRBV3-1 (or the pseudogene TRBV3-2) to TRBJ2-7; 10 nucleotides align to TRBD1. The CDR3 runs 14 residues. Germline values: CDR1 LGHDT, CDR2 YNNKEL (reference sequence). V dropped 6 bases and J dropped 6; count of bases not matched to a gene: 8. In nucleotides, the CDR3 is TGTGCCAGCAGTAGGGGGACAGGGGCCCTCGAGCAGTACTTC. Translating it yields CASSRGTGALEQYF.

J is TRBJ2-7 and V is TRBV15; TRBD1 aligns across 8 bases. CDR1 is LNHNV, CDR2 YYDKDF, per germline (reference sequence). V shed 2 bases and J 0 bases; nucleotides not matched to a gene: 6. The CDR3 spans 16 residues. In DNA, the CDR3 is TGTGCCACCAGCAGAAGACAGGGGACCTACTCCTACGAGCAGTACTTC. Its translation is CATSRRQGTYSYEQYF.

V is TRBV4-1 and J is TRBJ2-4; D might be TRBD1 (6 bases). The germline CDR1 and CDR2 sequences are MGHRA and YSYEKL. The CDR3 runs 17 residues. V dropped 1 base and J dropped 0 bases, with 13 bases sitting between them. This CDR3 is CASSQGTDRLAKNIQYF. As DNA, the CDR3 is TGCGCCAGCAGCCAAGGGACAGACCGTTTAGCCAAAAACATTCAGTACTTC.

The V gene is TRBV19, the J gene TRBJ1-2; tentative D call: TRBD1 (5 bases). Germline CDR1 reads LNHDA; CDR2 reads SQIVND (reference sequence). The CDR3 is made up of 17 amino acids. Trimming pared 3 bases from V and 5 bases from J, leaving 22 bases between. CDR3 sequence: CASSIRAGLLVSYGYTF. The DNA of the CDR3 is TGTGCCAGTAGTATCCGTGCGGGGCTGCTAGTTAGTTATGGCTACACCTTC.

The chain couples TRBV6-5 to TRBJ1-3; D perhaps matches TRBD1 (6 bases). From germline, CDR1 is MNHEY and CDR2 SVGAGI. This CDR3 contains 14 residues. V was clipped by 6 bases and J by 1 base, with 10 bases between them. CDR3: CASRQGMSGNTIYF. For the CDR3, the DNA is TGTGCCAGCAGACAGGGAATGTCTGGAAACACCATATATTTT.

As to this clone: A junction end diverges from the germline sequence, so it may reflect a read error. The chain joins TRBV5-4 to TRBJ2-7, with D uncertain. The CDR3 totals 13 residues. Looked up from germline, CDR1 is SGHNT and CDR2 is YYREEE (reference sequence). The CDR3 sequence: CASSLGQSYEQYF. In DNA, the CDR3 is TGTGCCAGCAGTTTGGGCCAGTCCTACGAGCAGTACTTC.

In its sample, this clone was seen a few times. The rearrangement links TRBV30 to TRBJ1-6; 7 bases fit TRBD1. Germline V gene lookup returns CDR1 GTSNPN and CDR2 SVGIG (reference sequence). The CDR3 is made up of 17 amino acids. The trim removed 0 bases at V and 2 bases at J, leaving 7 bases unmatched. The CDR3 region is CAWSVRQGITYNSPLHF. In nucleotides, the CDR3 is TGTGCCTGGAGTGTACGACAGGGAATCACCTATAATTCACCCCTCCACTTT.

CDR3 in amino acids: CASSATGGLTDTQYF. CDR3 DNA sequence: TGCGCCAGCAGCGCTACAGGGGGCCTCACAGATACGCAGTATTTT. The chain couples TRBV5-1 to TRBJ2-3, with TRBD1 identical over 9 bases. V shed 4 bases, J shed 2 bases, and the junction held 5 bases outside the gene matches. CDR3 length: 15 amino acids. The germline gives CDR1 SGHRS, CDR2 YFSETQ.

The CDR3 loop reads CASSSRGAGLSTDTQYF. The CDR3 DNA sequence: TGTGCCAGCAGCTCACGGGGGGCCGGCCTCAGCACAGATACGCAGTATTTT. This sequence joins TRBV3-1 (or the pseudogene TRBV3-2) and TRBJ2-3; a weak D match, TRBD2 (7 bases). Germline values: CDR1 LGHDT, CDR2 YNNKEL (reference sequence). This CDR3 region has 17 residues. The V and J ends lost 5 bases and 0 bases respectively, with 18 bases between them.

The J gene is TRBJ2-7, the V gene TRBV2; D ambiguous. V was trimmed by 7 bases and J by 3 bases, leaving 13 bases between them. Germline CDR1 is SNHLY and CDR2 is FYNNEI. The CDR3 consists of 13 residues. CDR3: CASNTSQVYEQYF. CDR3 DNA sequence: TGTGCCAGCAACACCAGCCAGGTCTACGAGCAGTACTTC.

V usage is TRBV9 and J usage is TRBJ1-2; 7 bases are a match to TRBD1. The V gene end was trimmed by 0 bases and the J gene end by 3 bases; junction bases not matched to a gene: 5. CDR1 and CDR2 from the germline V gene are SGDLS and YYNGEE. The CDR3 totals 15 residues. The CDR3 DNA reads TGTGCCAGCAGCGTAGATCAGGGGGTCGACTATGGCTACACCTTC. It codes for CASSVDQGVDYGYTF.

The gene calls are TRBV10-2 and TRBJ2-3; 7 bases fit TRBD1. Trimming took 7 bases from V and 3 from J; bases not matched to a gene: 13. From germline, CDR1 is WSHSY and CDR2 SAAADI. The CDR3 length is 16 residues. CDR3 region: CASKGPRQGRTDTQYF. The CDR3 nucleotides read TGCGCCAGCAAGGGTCCGAGACAGGGACGGACAGATACGCAGTATTTT.

This chain links TRBV12-3 or TRBV12-4 with TRBJ2-1; possibly TRBD1 for D (6 bases). CDR3 length: 13 amino acids. Trimming pared 3 bases from V and 8 bases from J, leaving 11 bases between. The CDR3 is CASSFLQGYEQFF. In DNA, the CDR3 is TGTGCCAGCAGTTTTTTACAGGGCTATGAGCAGTTCTTC.

The chain is built from TRBV5-4 and TRBJ2-3; D might be TRBD2 (6 bases). CDR1 SGHNT and CDR2 YYREEE come from the germline V gene (reference sequence). This CDR3 spans 15 amino acids. Between the trimmed V and J ends, which lost 0 bases and 6 bases, there was a span of 14 bases. The CDR3 loop is CASSLGRGGEDTQYF. CDR3 coding DNA: TGTGCCAGCAGCTTGGGGAGGGGCGGGGAGGATACGCAGTATTTT. The whole variable domain, filled in from reference TRBV5-4 and TRBJ2-3, reads ETGVTQSPTHLIKTRGQQVTLRCSSQSGHNTVSWYQQALGQGPQFIFQYYREEENGRGNFPPRFSGLQFPNYSSELNVNALELDDSALYLCASSLGRGGEDTQYFGPGTRLTVL.

V is TRBV1 and J is TRBJ2-5; the table assigns TRBD2, which was not confirmed against the DNA. TRBV1 has pseudogene status. CDR3 length equals 16 residues. In nucleotides, the CDR3 is TGCACCAGCAGCCCCGGGCGGGGGGCCCAGGCAGAGACCCAGTACTTC. Amino acids: CTSSPGRGAQAETQYF.

This clone was observed once. CDR3 DNA sequence: TGTGCCAGCAGTCTGAGCGGGGGGGATTCCTACGAGCAGTACTTC. Residues: CASSLSGGDSYEQYF. This chain joins TRBV11-2 and TRBJ2-7; 10 nucleotides line up with TRBD2. The CDR3 is made up of 15 amino acids. The germline gives CDR1 SGHAT, CDR2 FQNNGV. The V gene end was trimmed by 6 bases and the J gene end by 1 base; junction bases not matched to a gene: 6. Using reference TRBV11-2 and TRBJ2-7 for the parts outside the CDR3, the full variable domain is EAGVAQSPRYKIIEKRQSVAFWCNPISGHATLYWYQQILGQGPKLLIQFQNNGVVDDSQLPKDRFSAERLKGVDSTLKIQPAKLEDSAVYLCASSLSGGDSYEQYFGPGTRLTVT.

The rearrangement uses TRBV9 and TRBJ2-7; TRBD1 matches 9 bases. The V gene end was trimmed by 4 bases and the J gene end by 3 bases; junction bases not matched to a gene: 5. CDR1 and CDR2 from the germline V gene are SGDLS and YYNGEE. CDR3 length: 14 residues. The CDR3 reads CASSLTGGNYEQYF. In nucleotides, the CDR3 is TGTGCCAGCAGCCTCACAGGGGGCAACTACGAGCAGTACTTC. The whole variable domain, remainder taken from reference TRBV9 and TRBJ2-7, is DSGVTQTPKHLITATGQRVTLRCSPRSGDLSVYWYQQSLDQGLQFLIQYYNGEERAKGNILERFSAQQFPDLHSELNLSSLELGDSALYFCASSLTGGNYEQYFGPGTRLTVT.

The gene calls are TRBV15 and TRBJ2-2; D may be TRBD2 (7 bases). Trimming cost V 1 base and J 8 bases, with 11 bases left between them. CDR3 length equals 14 residues. Looked up from germline, CDR1 is LNHNV and CDR2 is YYDKDF (reference sequence). The CDR3, as DNA: TGTGCCACCAGCAGAGTTCGGGGGGCAGGGGAGCTGTTTTTT. This gives the protein CATSRVRGAGELFF.

V gene TRBV12-3 or TRBV12-4 combines with J gene TRBJ2-5; unclear D gene. Between the trimmed V and J ends, which lost 3 bases and 0 bases, there was a span of 2 bases. This CDR3 is 12 amino acids long. The CDR3: CASSFDQETQYF. CDR3 nucleotide sequence: TGTGCCAGCAGTTTCGACCAAGAGACCCAGTACTTC.

The chain joins TRBV7-9 to TRBJ1-1; no clear D. The CDR3 runs to 15 residues. Germline V gives CDR1 SEHNR, CDR2 FQNEAQ (reference sequence). Trimming left V 1 base short and J 0 bases short, with 9 bases between. The chain's CDR3 is CASSLETGMNTEAFF. In nucleotides, the CDR3 is TGTGCCAGCAGCTTAGAAACGGGGATGAACACTGAAGCTTTCTTT.

The chain joins TRBV5-6 to TRBJ1-4; D is possibly TRBD1 (6 bases). Looked up from germline, CDR1 is SGHDT and CDR2 is YYEEEE. V lost 1 base, J lost 4 bases, and 8 bases lay in between. CDR3 length: 14 amino acids. The CDR3 region has the DNA TGTGCCAGCAGCTTGAGGGGGAATAATGAAAAACTGTTTTTT. Protein product: CASSLRGNNEKLFF.

V usage is TRBV15 and J usage is TRBJ1-2; 10 positions agree with TRBD1. From germline, CDR1 is LNHNV and CDR2 YYDKDF (reference sequence). Unmatched junction bases numbered 10, after V lost 1 base and J lost 5 bases. The CDR3 is 17 residues long. CDR3 protein: CATSRVPDGTGVYGYTF. In DNA, the CDR3 is TGTGCCACCAGCAGAGTTCCCGACGGGACAGGGGTGTATGGCTACACCTTC. The full variable domain, completed using reference TRBV15 and TRBJ1-2, is DAMVIQNPRYQVTQFGKPVTLSCSQTLNHNVMYWYQQKSSQAPKLLFHYYDKDFNNEADTPDNFQSRRPNTSFCFLDIRSPGLGDTAMYLCATSRVPDGTGVYGYTFGSGTRLTVV.